This T cell receptor (beta chain) was documented in a study of cytomegalovirus exposure and HLA in healthy donors. This CDR3 comprises 15 residues. From germline, CDR1 is LGHNA and CDR2 YSLEER. V trimming: 4 bases; J trimming: 3 bases; junction bases outside the gene matches: 3. Primers: 60 Vbeta forward and 13 Jbeta reverse. Generated by immunoSEQ multiplex PCR, the TCRdb table keeps only in-frame clones and is missing some. In the table there are 130,000 to 150,000 clones, approximately 79% of which are singletons. Sequenced material: PBMCs. This TCR came from a male donor in good health and CMV-seronegative. The chain links TRBV4-3 to TRBJ2-6; TRBD1 matches at 7 bases. CDR3 DNA sequence: TGCGCCAGCAGCCTGGACAGGTATGGGGCCAACGTCCTGACTTTC. Translated, it gives CASSLDRYGANVLTF.